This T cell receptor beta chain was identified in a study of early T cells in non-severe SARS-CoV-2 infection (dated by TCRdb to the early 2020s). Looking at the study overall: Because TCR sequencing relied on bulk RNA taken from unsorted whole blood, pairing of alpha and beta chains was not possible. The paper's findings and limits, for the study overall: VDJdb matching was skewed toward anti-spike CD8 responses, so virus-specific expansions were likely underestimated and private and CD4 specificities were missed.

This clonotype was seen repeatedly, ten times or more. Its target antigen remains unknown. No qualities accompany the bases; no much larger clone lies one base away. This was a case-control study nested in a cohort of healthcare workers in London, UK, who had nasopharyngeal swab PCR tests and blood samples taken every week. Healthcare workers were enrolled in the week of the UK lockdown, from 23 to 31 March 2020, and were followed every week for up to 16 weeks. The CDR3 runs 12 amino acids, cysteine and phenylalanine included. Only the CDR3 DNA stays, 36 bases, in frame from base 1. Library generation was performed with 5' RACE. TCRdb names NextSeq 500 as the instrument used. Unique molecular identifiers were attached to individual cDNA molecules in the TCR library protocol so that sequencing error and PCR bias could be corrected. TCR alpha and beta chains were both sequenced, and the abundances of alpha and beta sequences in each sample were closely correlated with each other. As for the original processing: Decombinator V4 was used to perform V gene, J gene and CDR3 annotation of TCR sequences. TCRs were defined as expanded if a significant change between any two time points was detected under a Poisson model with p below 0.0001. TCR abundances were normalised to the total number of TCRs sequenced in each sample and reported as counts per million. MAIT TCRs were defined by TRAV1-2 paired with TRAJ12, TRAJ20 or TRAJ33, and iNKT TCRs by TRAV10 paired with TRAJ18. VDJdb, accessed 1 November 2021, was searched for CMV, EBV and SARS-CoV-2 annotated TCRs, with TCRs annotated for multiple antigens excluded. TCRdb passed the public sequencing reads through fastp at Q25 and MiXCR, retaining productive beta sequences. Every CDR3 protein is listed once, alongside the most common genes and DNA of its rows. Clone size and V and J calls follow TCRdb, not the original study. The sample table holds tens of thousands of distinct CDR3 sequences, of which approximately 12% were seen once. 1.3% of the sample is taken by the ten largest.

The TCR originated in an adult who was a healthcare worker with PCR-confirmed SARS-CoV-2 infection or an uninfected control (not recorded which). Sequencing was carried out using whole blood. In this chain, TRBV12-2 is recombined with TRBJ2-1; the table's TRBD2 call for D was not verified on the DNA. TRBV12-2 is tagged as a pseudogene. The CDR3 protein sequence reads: CAGAGLANEQFF. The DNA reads TGTGCAGGAGCGGGGCTAGCGAATGAGCAGTTCTTC.